This T cell receptor (beta chain) came from a study of blood T cell repertoires in COVID-19. Produced via immunoSEQ multiplex PCR; TCRdb's table is partial and in-frame only. The table includes 250,000 or so clones, roughly 90% detected once. The CDR3 totals 17 residues. Per germline, CDR1 KGHDR and CDR2 SFDVKD. Trimming removed 3 bases from V and 0 bases from J, with 14 bases in between. This TCR was recovered from a woman aged 60-75 years with acute or convalescent COVID-19. V usage is TRBV24-1 and J usage is TRBJ1-3; weak D call: TRBD1 (5 bases). Sequencing input: peripheral blood. The CDR3, as DNA: TGTGCCACCAGTGATCTGACAGACTTTAACTCTGGAAACACCATATATTTT. Protein product: CATSDLTDFNSGNTIYF.